Presented here are 3 T cell receptor beta chains from one specimen sequenced in a study of blood T cell repertoires in COVID-19. Sequencing used immunoSEQ multiplex PCR; TCRdb keeps in-frame clones, though not all of them. Of about 170,000 clones in the sample, around nine tenths were seen once. The sequencing input was peripheral blood. The receptors shown here come from a woman older than 75 with COVID-19, enrolled during active disease.

This clone was detected only a few times. The chain links TRBV5-4 to TRBJ2-7; D uncertain. In germline, CDR1 is SGHNT, CDR2 YYREEE (reference sequence). Trimming removed 4 bases at V and 3 bases at J, with 11 bases between. The CDR3 is 13 residues long. The CDR3 reads CASSHSPLYEQYF. The CDR3 nucleotides read TGTGCCAGCAGCCACAGTCCCCTCTACGAGCAGTACTTC.

The CDR3 DNA follows: TGTGCCAGCAGCTCTCGGACAGGGAGCCCGAGAGATACGCAGTATTTT. It specifies CASSSRTGSPRDTQYF. The V gene is TRBV3-1 (or the pseudogene TRBV3-2), the J gene TRBJ2-3; 8 bases align to TRBD1. This CDR3 has 16 residues. The V gene end was trimmed by 5 bases and the J gene end by 5 bases; junction bases not matched to a gene: 12. Germline V gives CDR1 LGHDT, CDR2 YNNKEL (reference sequence).

The CDR3 sequence: CASSVGELKNEQYF. The CDR3 bases are TGTGCCAGCAGCGTAGGGGAGTTAAAAAACGAGCAGTACTTC. This rearrangement joins TRBV9 to TRBJ2-7, with a possible D match to TRBD2 (5 bases). CDR1 is SGDLS, CDR2 YYNGEE, per germline. Trimming stripped 0 bases from V and 5 bases from J, with 12 bases between. This CDR3 spans 14 amino acids.